Within the sample, the clone carrying this TCR beta chain is medium-sized. Time point meaning: cycle 4 day 1 (C4D1), after five to seven weeks of nivolumab. Every patient relapsed after autologous stem cell transplantation, and brentuximab vedotin exposure varied. Magnetic negative selection, applied to thawed PBMCs, was used to isolate the CD8+ T cells. Complete response, partial response or progressive disease constituted the best responses recorded. The CDR3 extends over 16 amino acids. V lost 5 bases and J lost 3, with 18 bases in between. Germline loops: CDR1 MNHNY, CDR2 SVGAGI (reference sequence). This sample was included in a study of PD-1 blockade in classical Hodgkin lymphoma. Produced via immunoSEQ multiplex PCR; TCRdb's table is partial and in-frame only. Altogether fewer than 10,000 clones are present, approximately 82% being singletons, with the ten largest covering around 26%.

The sample was CD8+ T cells from blood, taken before the fourth cycle of nivolumab. The J gene is TRBJ2-3, the V gene TRBV6-6; possible D gene TRBD2, 7 bases. The receptor comes from a human donor with classical Hodgkin lymphoma. CDR3 in amino acids: CASSPLWGGPTDTQYF. As DNA, the CDR3 is TGTGCCAGCAGTCCCCTGTGGGGGGGGCCAACAGATACGCAGTATTTT.